This T cell receptor (beta chain) was captured in a study of blood T cell repertoires in COVID-19. At the level of the study: Sources were T cells, B-cell-depleted T cells, or PBMCs; the material itself was cDNA or gDNA.

V gave up 4 bases and J gave up 5 bases; unmatched junction bases: 2. There are 13 residues in the CDR3. Germline V gene data show CDR1 as KGHSH and CDR2 as LQKENI. In the study's own analysis: Reference gene primer amplification gave nucleated cell count estimates. TCRdb keeps only in-frame clones here, not all; method: immunoSEQ multiplex PCR. The D gene and trimming were derived from the DNA, and the V and J assignments and clone size from that table. There are about 150,000 clones in the sample; approximately 89% occur only once, and about 11% lies in the top ten. The origin of this receptor is a man aged 55-75 years with active or convalescent COVID-19. The sample consisted of peripheral blood. The chain links TRBV18 to TRBJ2-5, with 9 bases matching TRBD1. This CDR3 is CASSRDRVETQYF. CDR3 nucleotides: TGTGCCAGCTCACGGGACAGGGTTGAGACCCAGTACTTC.